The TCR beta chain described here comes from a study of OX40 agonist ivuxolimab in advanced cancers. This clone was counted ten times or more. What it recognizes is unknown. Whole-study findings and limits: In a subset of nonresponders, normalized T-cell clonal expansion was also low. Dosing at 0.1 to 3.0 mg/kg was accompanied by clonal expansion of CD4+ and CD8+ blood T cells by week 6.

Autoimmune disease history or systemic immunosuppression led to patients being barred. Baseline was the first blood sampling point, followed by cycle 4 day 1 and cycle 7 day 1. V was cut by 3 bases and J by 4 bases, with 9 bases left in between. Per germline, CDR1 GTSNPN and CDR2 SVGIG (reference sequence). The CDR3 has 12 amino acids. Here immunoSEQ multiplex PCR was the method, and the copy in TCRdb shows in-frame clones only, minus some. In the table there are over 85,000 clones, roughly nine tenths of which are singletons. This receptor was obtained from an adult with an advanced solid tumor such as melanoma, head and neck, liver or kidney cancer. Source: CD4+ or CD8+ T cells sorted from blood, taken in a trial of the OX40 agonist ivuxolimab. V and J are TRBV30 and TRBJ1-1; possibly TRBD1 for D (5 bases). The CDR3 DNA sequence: TGTGCCTGGAGAAGCCAGGGCACTGAAGCTTTCTTT. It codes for CAWRSQGTEAFF.